These 13 T cell receptor beta chains originate from one sample sequenced in a study of T cell changes during pregnancy in multiple sclerosis. The data were produced by immunoSEQ multiplex PCR, yet TCRdb's version contains in-frame clones alone and is incomplete. The sample includes 99,000 or so clones, approximately 95% seen only once; the top ten take about 0.98%. The sample consisted of peripheral blood, taken after pregnancy. These receptors were obtained from a female donor with multiple sclerosis, enrolled in a pregnancy study.

The gene calls are TRBV5-1 and TRBJ2-7; perhaps TRBD1 as D (6 bases). Germline V gene lookup returns CDR1 SGHRS and CDR2 YFSETQ. The CDR3 extends over 15 amino acids. Trimming left V 0 bases short and J 0 bases short, with 10 bases between. Here the CDR3 reads CASSLATGSSYEQYF. CDR3 sequence (DNA): TGCGCCAGCAGCTTGGCCACAGGGAGCTCCTACGAGCAGTACTTC.

This chain links TRBV18 with TRBJ1-1, with 8 bases lining up with TRBD1. The junction had 6 bases not matched to a gene; V was cut back by 3 bases and J by 3 bases. The CDR3 is 15 amino acids. Germline-derived CDR1 and CDR2 are KGHSH and LQKENI. The CDR3 reads CASSPADRGDTEAFF. CDR3 in DNA: TGTGCCAGCTCACCCGCCGACAGGGGCGACACTGAAGCTTTCTTT.

The chain is built from TRBV7-6 and TRBJ2-7; D may be TRBD2 (5 bases). The germline gives CDR1 SGHVS, CDR2 FNYEAQ. V lost 8 bases to trimming and J lost 0 bases, with 17 bases between them. This CDR3 contains 15 residues. CDR3 sequence reads: CASGPKVGSSYEQYF. The CDR3 coding sequence is TGTGCCAGCGGCCCAAAGGTGGGGAGCTCCTACGAGCAGTACTTC. Variable domain in full (rest from reference TRBV7-6 and TRBJ2-7): GAGVSQSPRYKVTKRGQDVALRCDPISGHVSLYWYRQALGQGPEFLTYFNYEAQQDKSGLPNDRFSAERPEGSISTLTIQRTEQRDSAMYRCASGPKVGSSYEQYFGPGTRLTVT.

The chain links TRBV27 to TRBJ1-5; D perhaps matches TRBD1 (5 bases). The CDR3 length is 14 residues. Germline lookup yields CDR1 MNHEY and CDR2 SMNVEV (reference sequence). The germline V and J ends were trimmed by 4 bases and 6 bases, with 13 bases remaining between them. CDR3 in amino acids: CASSSWGGGQPQHF. The CDR3 DNA is TGTGCCAGCAGTTCTTGGGGGGGAGGTCAGCCCCAGCATTTT.

This chain uses TRBV19 with TRBJ1-3; D is uncertain. Germline CDR1 and CDR2: LNHDA and SQIVND (reference sequence). Deletions cut 2 bases from V and 0 bases from J, with 5 bases between. The CDR3 covers 14 residues. The CDR3 loop reads CASSIRSSGNTIYF. DNA of the CDR3: TGTGCCAGTAGTATACGGTCCTCTGGAAACACCATATATTTT.

The J gene is TRBJ2-4, the V gene TRBV7-7; D might be TRBD2 (6 bases). Germline V gives CDR1 SSHAT, CDR2 FNYEAQ (reference sequence). The CDR3 sequence is 17 residues long. The V end lost 3 bases, the J end lost 1 base, and 16 bases lay between the germline ends. CDR3 nucleotides: TGTGCCAGCAGCTTCATTTGGGGGGTATCGGCCAAAAACATTCAGTACTTC. Translating gives CASSFIWGVSAKNIQYF.

The chain carries TRBV30 and TRBJ2-1, with 9 bases matching TRBD2. With 1 base clipped from V and 4 bases from J, the junction kept 2 bases outside the gene matches. Germline V gives CDR1 GTSNPN, CDR2 SVGIG (reference sequence). There are 14 residues in the CDR3. The CDR3 loop reads CAWSASGTYNEQFF. The CDR3 bases are TGTGCCTGGAGTGCTAGCGGGACTTACAATGAGCAGTTCTTC.

The chain links TRBV6-4 to TRBJ1-2, with 9 bases identical to TRBD1. The CDR3 length is 13 residues. From germline, CDR1 is MRHNA and CDR2 SNTAGT. Trimming removed 3 bases from V and 6 bases from J; junction bases left unmatched: 2. The CDR3 loop reads CASSEQGANGYTF. CDR3 DNA: TGTGCCAGCAGTGAACAGGGGGCGAATGGCTACACCTTC.

The chain is built from TRBV5-6 and TRBJ2-1, with 7 bases fitting TRBD2. The germline gives CDR1 SGHDT, CDR2 YYEEEE. The V and J ends lost 0 bases and 0 bases, in that order; junction bases with no gene match: 6. The CDR3 has 17 amino acids. CDR3 in amino acids: CASSLEGGLSSYNEQFF. CDR3 bases: TGTGCCAGCAGCTTGGAGGGAGGGCTAAGCTCCTACAATGAGCAGTTCTTC.

A few counts support this clone. This sequence joins TRBV10-3 and TRBJ1-2, with D hard to call. From germline, CDR1 is ENHRY and CDR2 SYGVKD. V was cut by 4 bases and J by 4 bases, with 7 bases left in between. The CDR3 spans 12 residues. CDR3 loop: CAISASSYGYTF. As DNA, the CDR3 is TGTGCCATCAGTGCATCCAGCTATGGCTACACCTTC.

This clone was seen once. The rearrangement uses TRBV5-6 and TRBJ2-7, with TRBD2 matching over 8 bases. The CDR3 has 15 amino acids. Germline-derived CDR1 and CDR2 are SGHDT and YYEEEE. With 0 bases clipped from V and 5 bases from J, the junction kept 7 bases outside the gene matches. CDR3 residues: CASSLGSGLDDEQYF. The CDR3, as DNA: TGTGCCAGCAGCTTGGGGTCGGGACTAGATGACGAGCAGTACTTC.

The chain employs TRBV30 and TRBJ2-6, with D perhaps matching TRBD1 (6 bases). V dropped 3 bases and J dropped 1 base, with 10 bases sitting between them. Germline-derived CDR1 and CDR2 are GTSNPN and SVGIG (reference sequence). The CDR3 extends over 15 amino acids. CDR3 bases: TGTGCCTGGAGGGCAGGGGCATCTGGGGCCAACGTCCTGACTTTC. Amino acid sequence: CAWRAGASGANVLTF.

The V gene is TRBV16, the J gene TRBJ2-1, with TRBD2 identical over 7 bases. The CDR3 extends over 14 amino acids. Losses at the gene ends were 7 bases for V and 5 bases for J; bases not matched to a gene: 8. In germline, CDR1 is KGHSY, CDR2 FQNENV. The CDR3, as DNA: TGTGCCAGCACGCGAGGGACTACTAACAATGAGCAGTTCTTC. This gives the protein CASTRGTTNNEQFF. The variable domain in full, completed from reference TRBV16 and TRBJ2-1, reads GEEVAQTPKHLVRGEGQKAKLYCAPIKGHSYVFWYQQVLKNEFKFLISFQNENVFDETGMPKERFSAKCLPNSPCSLEIQATKLEDSAVYFCASTRGTTNNEQFFGPGTRLTVL.